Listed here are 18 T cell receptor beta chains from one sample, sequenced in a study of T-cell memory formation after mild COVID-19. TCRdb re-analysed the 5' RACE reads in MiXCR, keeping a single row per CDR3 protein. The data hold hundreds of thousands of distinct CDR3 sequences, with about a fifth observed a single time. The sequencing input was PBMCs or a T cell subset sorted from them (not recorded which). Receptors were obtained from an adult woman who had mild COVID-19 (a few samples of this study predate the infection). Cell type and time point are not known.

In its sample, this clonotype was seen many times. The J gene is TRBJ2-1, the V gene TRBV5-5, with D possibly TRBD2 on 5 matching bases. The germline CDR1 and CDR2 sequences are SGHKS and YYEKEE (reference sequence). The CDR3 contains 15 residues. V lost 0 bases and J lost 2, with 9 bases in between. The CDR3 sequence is CASSLVRAAYNEQFF. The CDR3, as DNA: TGTGCCAGCAGCTTGGTTCGAGCGGCCTACAATGAGCAGTTCTTC.

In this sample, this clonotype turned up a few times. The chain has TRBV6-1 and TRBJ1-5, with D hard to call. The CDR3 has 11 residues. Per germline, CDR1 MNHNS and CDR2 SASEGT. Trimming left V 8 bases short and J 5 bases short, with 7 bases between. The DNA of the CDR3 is TGTGCCAGCCCGGGTTATCAGCCCCAGCATTTT. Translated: CASPGYQPQHF.

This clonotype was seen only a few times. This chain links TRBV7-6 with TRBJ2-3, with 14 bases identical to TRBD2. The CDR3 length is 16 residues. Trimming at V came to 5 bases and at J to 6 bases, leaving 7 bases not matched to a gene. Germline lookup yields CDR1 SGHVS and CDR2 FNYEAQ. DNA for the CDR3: TGTGCCAGCAGCCTCCGACTAGCGGGGGGGGTGGATACGCAGTATTTT. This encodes CASSLRLAGGVDTQYF.

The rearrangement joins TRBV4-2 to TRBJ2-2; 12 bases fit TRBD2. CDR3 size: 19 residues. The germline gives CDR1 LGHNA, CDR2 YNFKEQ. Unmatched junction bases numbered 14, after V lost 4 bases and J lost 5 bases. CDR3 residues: CASSLVVASGGARTGELFF. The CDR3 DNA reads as TGTGCCAGCAGCCTTGTGGTAGCTAGCGGGGGGGCGAGAACCGGGGAGCTGTTTTTT.

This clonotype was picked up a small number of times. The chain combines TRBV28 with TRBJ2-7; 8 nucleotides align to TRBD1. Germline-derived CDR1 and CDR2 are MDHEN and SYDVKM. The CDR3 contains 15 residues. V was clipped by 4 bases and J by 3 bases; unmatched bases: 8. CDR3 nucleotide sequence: TGTGCCAGCAGTTATGACCCGGGACAGGACTACGAGCAGTACTTC. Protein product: CASSYDPGQDYEQYF. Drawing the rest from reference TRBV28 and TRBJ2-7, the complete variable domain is DVKVTQSSRYLVKRTGEKVFLECVQDMDHENMFWYRQDPGLGLRLIYFSYDVKMKEKGDIPEGYSVSREKKERFSLILESASTNQTSMYLCASSYDPGQDYEQYFGPGTRLTVT.

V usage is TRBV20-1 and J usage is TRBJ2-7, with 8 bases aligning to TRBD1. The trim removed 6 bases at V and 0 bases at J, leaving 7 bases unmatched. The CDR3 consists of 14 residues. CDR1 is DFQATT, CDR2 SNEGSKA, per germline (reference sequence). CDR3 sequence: CSAPDREGSYEQYF. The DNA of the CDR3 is TGCAGTGCGCCGGACAGGGAAGGCTCCTACGAGCAGTACTTC.

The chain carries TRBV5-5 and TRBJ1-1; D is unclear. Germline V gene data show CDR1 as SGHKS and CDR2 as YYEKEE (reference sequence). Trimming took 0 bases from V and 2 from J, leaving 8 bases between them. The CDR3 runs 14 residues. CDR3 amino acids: CASSLAVTNTEAFF. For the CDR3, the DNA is TGTGCCAGCAGCTTGGCTGTCACCAACACTGAAGCTTTCTTT.

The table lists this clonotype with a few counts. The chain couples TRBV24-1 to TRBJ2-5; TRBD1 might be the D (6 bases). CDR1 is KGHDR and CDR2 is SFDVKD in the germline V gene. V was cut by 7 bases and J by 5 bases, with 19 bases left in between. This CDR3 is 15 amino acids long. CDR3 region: CATSTESPGEETQYF. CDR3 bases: TGTGCCACCAGCACAGAGTCTCCAGGGGAGGAGACCCAGTACTTC.

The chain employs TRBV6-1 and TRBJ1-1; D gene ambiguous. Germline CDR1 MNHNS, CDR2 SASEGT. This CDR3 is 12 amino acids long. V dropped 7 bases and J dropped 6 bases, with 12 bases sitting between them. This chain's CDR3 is CASISGPAEAFF. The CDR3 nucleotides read TGTGCCAGCATTTCCGGGCCGGCTGAAGCTTTCTTT.

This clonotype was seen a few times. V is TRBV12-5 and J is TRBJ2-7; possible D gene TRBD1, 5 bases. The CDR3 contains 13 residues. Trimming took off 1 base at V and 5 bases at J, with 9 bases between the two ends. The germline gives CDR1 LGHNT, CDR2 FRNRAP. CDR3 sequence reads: CASGLEGFNEQYF. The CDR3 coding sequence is TGTGCTAGTGGTTTGGAGGGGTTCAACGAGCAGTACTTC.

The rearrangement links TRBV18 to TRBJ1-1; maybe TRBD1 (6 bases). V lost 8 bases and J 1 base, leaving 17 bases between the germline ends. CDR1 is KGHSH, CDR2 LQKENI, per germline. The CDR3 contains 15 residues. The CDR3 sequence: CASLTGHRGNTEAFF. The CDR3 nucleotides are TGTGCCAGCCTAACGGGACACCGAGGGAACACTGAAGCTTTCTTT.

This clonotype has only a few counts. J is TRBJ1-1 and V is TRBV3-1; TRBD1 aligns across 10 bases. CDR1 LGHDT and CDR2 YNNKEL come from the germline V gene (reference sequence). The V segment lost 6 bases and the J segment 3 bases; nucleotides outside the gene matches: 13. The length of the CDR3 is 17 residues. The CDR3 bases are TGTGCCAGCAGTCCCACCGGGACAGGGGTATTGTACACTGAAGCTTTCTTT. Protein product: CASSPTGTGVLYTEAFF.

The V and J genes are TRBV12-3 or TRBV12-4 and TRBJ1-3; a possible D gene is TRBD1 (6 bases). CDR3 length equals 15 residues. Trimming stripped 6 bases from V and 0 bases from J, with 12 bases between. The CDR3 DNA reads TGTGCCAGCAGCGTAGGACAGAACTCTGGAAACACCATATATTTT. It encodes CASSVGQNSGNTIYF.

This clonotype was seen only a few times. The CDR3 DNA reads as TGCGCCAGCAGCCAAGGGGTGGGCTCCTATAATTCACCCCTCCACTTT. This encodes CASSQGVGSYNSPLHF. The rearrangement uses TRBV4-3 and TRBJ1-6; the D is unclear. In germline, CDR1 is LGHNA, CDR2 YSLEER. CDR3 size: 16 residues. V was trimmed by 1 base and J by 0 bases, leaving 7 bases between them.

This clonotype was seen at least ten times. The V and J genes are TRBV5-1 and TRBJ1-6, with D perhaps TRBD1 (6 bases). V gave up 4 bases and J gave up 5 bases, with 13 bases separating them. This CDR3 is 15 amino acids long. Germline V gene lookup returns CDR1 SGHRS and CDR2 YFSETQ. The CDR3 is CASSLQGLDNSPLHF. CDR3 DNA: TGCGCCAGCAGCCTACAGGGTCTGGATAATTCACCCCTCCACTTT.

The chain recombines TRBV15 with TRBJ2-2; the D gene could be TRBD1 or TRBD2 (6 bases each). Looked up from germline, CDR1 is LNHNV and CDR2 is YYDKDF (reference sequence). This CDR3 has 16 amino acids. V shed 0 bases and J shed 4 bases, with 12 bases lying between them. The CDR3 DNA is TGTGCCACCAGCAGAGATTCGGGGGCGCCCACCGGGGAGCTGTTTTTT. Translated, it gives CATSRDSGAPTGELFF. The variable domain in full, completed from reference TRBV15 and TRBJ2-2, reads DAMVIQNPRYQVTQFGKPVTLSCSQTLNHNVMYWYQQKSSQAPKLLFHYYDKDFNNEADTPDNFQSRRPNTSFCFLDIRSPGLGDTAMYLCATSRDSGAPTGELFFGEGSRLTVL.

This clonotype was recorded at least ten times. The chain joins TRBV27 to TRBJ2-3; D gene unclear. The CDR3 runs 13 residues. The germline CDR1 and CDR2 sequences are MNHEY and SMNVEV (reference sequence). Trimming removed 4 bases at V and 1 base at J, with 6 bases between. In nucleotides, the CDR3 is TGTGCCAGCAGTTCCTCCCGCACAGATACGCAGTATTTT. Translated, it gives CASSSSRTDTQYF.

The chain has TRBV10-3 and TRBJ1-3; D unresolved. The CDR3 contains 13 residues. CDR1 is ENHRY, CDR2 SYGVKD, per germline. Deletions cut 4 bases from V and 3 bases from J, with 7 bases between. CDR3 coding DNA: TGTGCCATCAGTGCTCCCCTTGGAAACACCATATATTTT. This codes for CAISAPLGNTIYF.